These 22 T cell receptor beta chains were sequenced from one sample in a study of blood T cells in healthy people across ages. A second PCR of 7 to 11 cycles used a sample-barcoded 5' primer and a J-beta primer mix. TCRdb reprocessed the 5' RACE reads via MiXCR and lists one record per CDR3 protein. The sample consists of around 1,000,000 distinct CDR3 sequences, almost 25% of them appearing once. The same data also contributed to another study, on T cells of mothers and their children.

Sequences were obtained from blood. The receptors here all came from a girl aged 2 to 9 in good health.

This clonotype turned up a few times. The rearrangement joins TRBV7-2 to TRBJ2-3; D remains ambiguous. The CDR3 covers 11 residues. CDR1 and CDR2 (germline): SGHTA, FQGNSA. The V gene lost 7 bases and the J gene lost 2 bases, with 4 bases spanning the gap. As DNA, the CDR3 is TGTGCCAGCACCGCCACAGATACGCAGTATTTT. As protein: CASTATDTQYF.

This clonotype was counted many times. The rearrangement joins TRBV5-1 to TRBJ2-7, with D tentatively TRBD1 or TRBD2 (5 bases each). In germline, CDR1 is SGHRS, CDR2 YFSETQ. CDR3 length equals 14 residues. Trimming pared 4 bases from V and 9 bases from J, leaving 20 bases between. The CDR3 loop is CASSPGKGTSGQYF. The CDR3 DNA reads as TGCGCCAGCAGCCCGGGGAAGGGGACCTCGGGGCAGTACTTC.

In this sample, this clonotype turned up many times. J is TRBJ2-2 and V is TRBV29-1, with D maybe TRBD2 (6 bases). Per germline, CDR1 SQVTM and CDR2 ANQGSEA. The V gene lost 5 bases and the J gene lost 4 bases, with 11 bases spanning the gap. CDR3 length: 13 residues. The CDR3 region is CSVNEGGTGELFF. The CDR3 bases are TGCAGCGTTAACGAGGGAGGCACCGGGGAGCTGTTTTTT.

This clonotype was detected many times. The CDR3 loop reads CASSASPSWGSGQETQYF. CDR3 sequence (DNA): TGTGCCAGCAGCGCCTCCCCCAGCTGGGGTAGCGGCCAAGAGACCCAGTACTTC. This chain joins TRBV9 and TRBJ2-5; the D gene is possibly TRBD2 (6 bases). The germline gives CDR1 SGDLS, CDR2 YYNGEE. The CDR3 totals 18 residues. V lost 3 bases and J 1 base, leaving 22 bases between the germline ends.

V gene TRBV7-9 combines with J gene TRBJ2-2; D is possibly TRBD2 (6 bases). The germline V gene has CDR1 SEHNR and CDR2 FQNEAQ (reference sequence). The CDR3 has 18 residues. Trimming stripped 5 bases from V and 3 bases from J, with 22 bases between. CDR3 region: CASSTWGRRKPDTGELFF. CDR3 nucleotide sequence: TGTGCCAGCAGCACATGGGGGAGGCGGAAACCGGACACCGGGGAGCTGTTTTTT.

This rearrangement joins TRBV27 to TRBJ2-7, with no clear D. The germline CDR1 and CDR2 sequences are MNHEY and SMNVEV (reference sequence). This CDR3 region has 13 residues. V shed 9 bases and J shed 3 bases, with 15 bases lying between them. CDR3 sequence reads: CASAAGMNYEQYF. The CDR3 nucleotides are TGTGCCAGTGCGGCTGGAATGAACTACGAGCAGTACTTC.

This clonotype has only a few counts. The chain has TRBV20-1 and TRBJ1-6; 10 bases agree with TRBD1. Germline V gene lookup returns CDR1 DFQATT and CDR2 SNEGSKA (reference sequence). The CDR3 sequence is 18 residues long. The ends lost 0 bases at V and 3 bases at J; junction bases unmatched: 8. CDR3 bases: TGCAGTGCTAGAGATGTGGTGGGACAGGGGTTCTATAATTCACCCCTCCACTTT. Translating it yields CSARDVVGQGFYNSPLHF.

This rearrangement joins TRBV29-1 to TRBJ2-1, with D possibly matching TRBD1 (5 bases). The DNA end is a closer match to TRBJ2-7, so the J assignment may be wrong. Germline V gives CDR1 SQVTM, CDR2 ANQGSEA. The CDR3 consists of 14 residues. The CDR3 bases are TGCAGCGTTTTAGGGTCAGGGAAATCCTACGAGCAGTACTTC. Protein sequence: CSVLGSGKSYEQYF.

In regard to this clonotype: It is likely a read error, because the conserved phenylalanine at the end of the CDR3 is missing. This rearrangement joins TRBV11-2 to TRBJ2-5; possibly TRBD2 for D (6 bases). This CDR3 comprises 14 residues. Looked up from germline, CDR1 is SGHAT and CDR2 is FQNNGV. V was pared by 0 bases and J by 5 bases, with 10 bases between. The chain's CDR3 is CASSLEAAGETQYL. In DNA form, the CDR3 reads TGTGCCAGCAGCTTAGAGGCGGCGGGGGAGACCCAGTACCTC.

This clonotype has just a few counts. The V gene is TRBV6-1, the J gene TRBJ2-5, with 12 bases identical to TRBD2. The DNA matches TRBJ2-7 better at its end, which makes the J call doubtful. The CDR3 is 15 residues long. In germline, CDR1 is MNHNS, CDR2 SASEGT. The CDR3 reads CASSDRLAGANEQYF. The CDR3, as DNA: TGTGCCAGCAGCGATAGACTAGCGGGAGCAAACGAGCAGTACTTC.

This clonotype has just a few counts. The CDR3 region is CSVRTGAYEQYF. The DNA of the CDR3 is TGCAGCGTTCGGACGGGAGCCTACGAGCAGTACTTC. The genes are TRBV29-1 and TRBJ2-5, with D tentatively TRBD2 (6 bases). Near its end, the DNA agrees better with TRBJ2-7, so the J call may be wrong. This CDR3 is built from 12 residues. CDR1 is SQVTM and CDR2 is ANQGSEA in the germline V gene.

The chain employs TRBV15 and TRBJ2-5, with TRBD2 matching over 13 bases. TRBJ2-1 explains the end of the DNA better; the J call may be wrong. The CDR3 covers 16 residues. Germline CDR1 and CDR2: LNHNV and YYDKDF (reference sequence). This CDR3 reads CATSHPGTSGKVEQFF. Here the CDR3 DNA reads TGTGCCACCAGCCACCCCGGGACTAGCGGGAAGGTTGAGCAGTTCTTC.

This clonotype was seen more than once but under ten times. The V and J genes are TRBV7-3 and TRBJ2-3, with D unresolved. Trimming left V 5 bases short and J 4 bases short, with 10 bases between. The CDR3 runs 13 residues. CDR1 is SGHTA and CDR2 is FQGTGA in the germline V gene. The CDR3 region has the DNA TGTGCCAGCAGCCCATCCGCTGCAGATACGCAGTATTTT. Its translation: CASSPSAADTQYF. Full variable domain (rest looked up from reference TRBV7-3 and TRBJ2-3): GAGVSQTPSNKVTEKGKYVELRCDPISGHTALYWYRQSLGQGPEFLIYFQGTGAADDSGLPNDRFFAVRPEGSVSTLKIQRTERGDSAVYLCASSPSAADTQYFGPGTRLTVL.

This rearrangement joins TRBV12-3 or TRBV12-4 to TRBJ2-3; no firm D call. This CDR3 has 14 residues. The V and J ends lost 2 bases and 4 bases respectively, with 10 bases between them. CDR3 sequence reads: CASSLNPLPDTQYF. Here the CDR3 DNA reads TGTGCCAGCAGTTTAAATCCACTCCCAGATACGCAGTATTTT.

This clonotype was recorded a few times. The chain couples TRBV11-2 to TRBJ1-2; 7 nucleotides match TRBD1. This CDR3 has 13 amino acids. The trim removed 0 bases at V and 12 bases at J, leaving 7 bases unmatched. Germline CDR1 and CDR2: SGHAT and FQNNGV. The CDR3 here is CASSLEQGVANTF. In DNA, the CDR3 is TGTGCCAGCAGCTTAGAGCAGGGGGTCGCCAACACCTTC.

The chain links TRBV7-9 to TRBJ1-1, with D possibly being TRBD1 (6 bases). Trimming removed 8 bases at V and 4 bases at J, with 11 bases between. The CDR3 is 12 residues long. The germline V gene encodes CDR1 SEHNR and CDR2 FQNEAQ (reference sequence). The CDR3 protein is CASCGQLTEAFF. In DNA, the CDR3 is TGTGCCAGCTGTGGACAGCTCACTGAAGCTTTCTTT. Full variable domain (outside the CDR3, taken from reference TRBV7-9 and TRBJ1-1): DTGVSQNPRHKITKRGQNVTFRCDPISEHNRLYWYRQTLGQGPEFLTYFQNEAQLEKSRLLSDRFSAERPKGSFSTLEIQRTEQGDSAMYLCASCGQLTEAFFGQGTRLTVV.

This clonotype was counted between two and nine times. This chain joins TRBV20-1 and TRBJ1-3; D uncertain. The ends were cut back, 2 bases at V and 2 bases at J, with 10 bases in the middle. Germline V gene sequence: CDR1 DFQATT, CDR2 SNEGSKA (reference sequence). The CDR3 spans 14 residues. CDR3 bases: TGCAGTGCTAGAAATACTAAAACTGGAAACACCATATATTTT. Translated: CSARNTKTGNTIYF.

The V call is TRBV5-1, the J call TRBJ2-5; the D gene is possibly TRBD2 (6 bases). With 4 bases removed from V and 4 bases from J, the gap between germline ends came to 17 bases. CDR3 size: 15 residues. Germline CDR1 is SGHRS and CDR2 is YFSETQ. CDR3 loop: CASSVGTGTGETQYF. CDR3 coding DNA: TGCGCCAGCAGCGTGGGGACTGGCACAGGAGAGACCCAGTACTTC.

This clonotype was detected a few times. The chain recombines TRBV29-1 with TRBJ2-1; TRBD2 matches 12 bases. The V segment lost 7 bases and the J segment 7 bases; nucleotides outside the gene matches: 8. The CDR3 contains 14 residues. Germline V gene lookup returns CDR1 SQVTM and CDR2 ANQGSEA. The CDR3 sequence is CSASVGLAGNEQFF. The CDR3 nucleotides read TGCAGCGCAAGCGTCGGACTAGCGGGGAATGAGCAGTTCTTC.

In DNA form, the CDR3 reads TGTGCCAGCAGCGTAGGCAATGGCTACGAGCAGTACTTC. Amino acid sequence: CASSVGNGYEQYF. This rearrangement joins TRBV9 to TRBJ2-7; D call uncertain. There are 13 residues in the CDR3. Trimming left V 0 bases short and J 3 bases short, with 7 bases between. CDR1 and CDR2 from the germline V gene are SGDLS and YYNGEE.

This clonotype was recorded a few times. This chain uses TRBV6-6 with TRBJ1-1; D is unresolved. Trimming left V 0 bases short and J 10 bases short, with 12 bases between. Germline V gene sequence: CDR1 MNHNY, CDR2 SVGAGI (reference sequence). There are 13 residues in the CDR3. The CDR3, as DNA: TGTGCCAGCAGTTACTCGAACAATGGGGTAGCTTTCTTT. Protein: CASSYSNNGVAFF.

This clonotype was detected only a few times. The chain is built from TRBV7-8 and TRBJ2-5; D may be TRBD2 (6 bases). The CDR3 contains 13 residues. Germline CDR1 reads SGHVS; CDR2 reads FQNEAQ. V lost 5 bases to trimming and J lost 8 bases, with 15 bases between them. CDR3 nucleotide sequence: TGTGCCAGCAGCGCAACCCCCGGGACTACCCAGTACTTC. It yields the protein CASSATPGTTQYF.